This paragraph covers one TCR beta chain sequence. Its antigen is not known. This entry belongs to a study of CD8 T cells in ankylosing spondylitis. Study results and caveats: Within matched ankylosing spondylitis synovial fluid, disease-linked clones were reportedly significantly enriched.

The CDR3 loop spans 14 amino acids. Germline loops: CDR1 DFQATT, CDR2 SNEGSKA (reference sequence). Trimming shortened V by 6 bases and J by 0 bases, and 12 bases separated the two germline ends. In TCRdb, the 5' RACE reads were re-called with MiXCR into one record per CDR3 protein. The table lists hundreds of thousands of distinct CDR3 sequences, around 18% of them singletons. Sequences were obtained from blood, either unsorted or a sorted T cell fraction (not recorded which). The TCR comes from a male donor with ankylosing spondylitis or in good health (not recorded which). The rearrangement joins TRBV20-1 to TRBJ2-1; weak D call: TRBD1 (6 bases). The CDR3: CSANWDTSYNEQFF. The CDR3 DNA follows: TGCAGTGCGAACTGGGACACCTCCTACAATGAGCAGTTCTTC.